Listed here are 13 T cell receptor beta chains from one sample, sequenced in a study of T cells after posttransplantation cyclophosphamide. Generated by immunoSEQ multiplex PCR, the TCRdb table keeps only in-frame clones and is missing some. The sample shows over 35,000 clones, none of them appearing just once. Sample: PBMCs. The receptor source for this set is a man aged 45-65 years in good health, CMV-negative, and a related stem cell transplant donor.

This clone was observed at least ten times. The rearrangement joins TRBV6-5 to TRBJ1-6; TRBD1 agrees at 7 bases. V trimming: 2 bases; J trimming: 7 bases; junction bases outside the gene matches: 5. The CDR3 covers 15 residues. Germline V CDR1 and CDR2: MNHEY, SVGAGI. DNA for the CDR3: TGTGCCAGCAGTTACGGTACAGGGGTAAATTCACCCCTCCACTTT. Its protein is CASSYGTGVNSPLHF.

This clone was picked up many times. The CDR3 here is CASSPGGQNTDTQYF. The CDR3 bases are TGTGCCAGCAGCCCCGGCGGTCAGAACACAGATACGCAGTATTTT. The chain combines TRBV7-9 with TRBJ2-3, with D unclear. V was pared by 5 bases and J by 2 bases, with 14 bases between. Germline CDR1 SEHNR, CDR2 FQNEAQ (reference sequence). The CDR3 consists of 15 residues.

This clone was seen repeatedly, ten times or more. V usage is TRBV10-1 and J usage is TRBJ2-2, with no clear D. Per the germline V gene, CDR1 is WNHNN and CDR2 is SYGVQD (reference sequence). This CDR3 is 14 amino acids long. V gave up 2 bases and J gave up 6 bases, with 10 bases separating them. As DNA, the CDR3 is TGCGCCAGCAGTGAGCAGACTGCAGCCGGGGAGCTGTTTTTT. Protein product: CASSEQTAAGELFF.

This clone was picked up many times. The CDR3 nucleotides are TGTGCCAGTAACCCGAGACCGGGACTTCGTCTCTACGAGCAGTACTTC. This sequence encodes CASNPRPGLRLYEQYF. The chain combines TRBV19 with TRBJ2-7; a weak D match, TRBD2 (6 bases). V was shortened by 7 bases and J by 3 bases, with 22 bases between the two germline ends. Germline CDR1 and CDR2: LNHDA and SQIVND (reference sequence). This CDR3 is 16 amino acids long.

This clone has just a few counts. A read error may be the cause here, since a much bigger clone is one base away. The chain has TRBV10-3 and TRBJ2-7; D call uncertain. Trimming pared 6 bases from V and 5 bases from J, leaving 17 bases between. The CDR3 is 14 amino acids. The germline CDR1 and CDR2 sequences are ENHRY and SYGVKD. The CDR3 DNA follows: TGTGCCATCAGGGAAGAACAGCCGCCGGACGAGCAGTACTTC. It specifies CAIREEQPPDEQYF.

This clone was counted at least ten times. The chain carries TRBV11-2 and TRBJ1-6, with 9 nucleotides matching TRBD1. CDR1 and CDR2 from the germline V gene are SGHAT and FQNNGV. This CDR3 spans 15 amino acids. Unmatched junction bases numbered 8, after V lost 5 bases and J lost 9 bases. This CDR3 reads CASSLKQGARSPLHF. In nucleotides, the CDR3 is TGTGCCAGCAGCCTAAAACAGGGGGCGCGTTCACCCCTCCACTTT.

This clone was observed many times. The chain is built from TRBV7-9 and TRBJ1-1; the D is unclear. Trimming stripped 7 bases from V and 5 bases from J, with 17 bases between. Germline V gene sequence: CDR1 SEHNR, CDR2 FQNEAQ (reference sequence). The CDR3 consists of 14 residues. CDR3 protein: CASISQPSGTEAFF. Written as DNA, the CDR3 is TGTGCCAGCATCTCCCAGCCCTCGGGGACTGAAGCTTTCTTT.

This clone was seen ten or more times. The rearrangement uses TRBV28 and TRBJ2-7; 8 bases map to TRBD2. The CDR3 spans 12 residues. J lost 4 bases, V lost 9 bases, and 5 bases had no gene match. Per germline, CDR1 MDHEN and CDR2 SYDVKM. This chain's CDR3 is CASREGRYEQYF. The DNA for the CDR3 is TGTGCCAGTCGGGAGGGCAGGTACGAGCAGTACTTC.

This clone was recorded many times. The chain couples TRBV10-3 to TRBJ2-7, with unresolved D. The germline gives CDR1 ENHRY, CDR2 SYGVKD. The CDR3 runs to 14 residues. Trimming shortened V by 6 bases and J by 1 base, and 13 bases separated the two germline ends. The CDR3 loop is CAISPHERSYEQYF. In DNA, the CDR3 is TGTGCCATCAGCCCTCATGAACGGTCCTACGAGCAGTACTTC.

In this sample, this clone turned up many times. The chain combines TRBV7-2 with TRBJ2-6; D not certain. This CDR3 contains 17 residues. Germline values: CDR1 SGHTA, CDR2 FQGNSA. V lost 1 base, J lost 0 bases, and 10 bases lay in between. CDR3 region: CASSLGQLDSGANVLTF. The CDR3 DNA is TGTGCCAGCAGCTTAGGGCAGCTAGACTCTGGGGCCAACGTCCTGACTTTC.

This clone was found a few times. The chain links TRBV27 to TRBJ2-3; perhaps TRBD1 as D (5 bases). Germline V gives CDR1 MNHEY, CDR2 SMNVEV (reference sequence). Deletions cut 6 bases from V and 6 bases from J, with 13 bases between. CDR3 length: 13 residues. In DNA, the CDR3 is TGTGCCAGCAGGCCCCAGGGCTGGGATACGCAGTATTTT. Its translation is CASRPQGWDTQYF.

This clone has ten or more counts. V is TRBV4-1 and J is TRBJ2-5; D is perhaps TRBD2 (6 bases). This CDR3 region has 13 residues. V shed 4 bases and J shed 4 bases, with 10 bases lying between them. CDR1 is MGHRA and CDR2 is YSYEKL in the germline V gene. This CDR3 is CASSPLGGETQYF. The CDR3 DNA is TGCGCCAGCAGCCCACTCGGGGGAGAGACCCAGTACTTC.

This clone was found many times. The chain combines TRBV5-1 with TRBJ1-5; 7 bases are shared with TRBD1. Trimming took 4 bases from V and 0 from J; bases not matched to a gene: 16. From germline, CDR1 is SGHRS and CDR2 YFSETQ. This CDR3 has 19 residues. The chain's CDR3 is CASSGRDSLGTPSNQPQHF. As DNA, the CDR3 is TGCGCCAGCAGCGGAAGGGACAGTTTGGGGACTCCTAGCAATCAGCCCCAGCATTTT.